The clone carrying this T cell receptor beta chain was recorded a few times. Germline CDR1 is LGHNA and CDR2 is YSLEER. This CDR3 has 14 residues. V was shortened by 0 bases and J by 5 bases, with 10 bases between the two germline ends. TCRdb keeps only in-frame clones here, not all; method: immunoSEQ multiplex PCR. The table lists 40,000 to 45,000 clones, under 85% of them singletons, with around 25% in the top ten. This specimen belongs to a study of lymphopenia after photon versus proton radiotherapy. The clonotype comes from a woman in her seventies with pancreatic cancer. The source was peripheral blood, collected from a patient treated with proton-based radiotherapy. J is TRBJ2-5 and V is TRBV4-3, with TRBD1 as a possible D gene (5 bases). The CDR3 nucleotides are TGCGCCAGCAGCCAAGAAACAGGAAAGGAGACCCAGTACTTC. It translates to CASSQETGKETQYF.